Presented here are 32 T cell receptor beta chains from one specimen sequenced in a study of blood T cell repertoires in COVID-19. Measured with immunoSEQ multiplex PCR; TCRdb has only the in-frame clones, and not every one. The sample has 100,000 to 150,000 clones, 60% to 80% seen once. Sequences were obtained from peripheral blood. These receptors were taken from a woman in her 70s with acute or convalescent COVID-19.

This clone showed up just a few times. The chain has TRBV2 and TRBJ2-1; perhaps TRBD1 as D (6 bases). V lost 11 bases and J 4 bases, leaving 12 bases between the germline ends. CDR3 size: 12 residues. The germline gives CDR1 SNHLY, CDR2 FYNNEI. The CDR3 sequence: CAGGRGYNEQFF. The CDR3 nucleotides are TGTGCCGGGGGAAGGGGGTACAATGAGCAGTTCTTC.

J is TRBJ1-2 and V is TRBV30; D call uncertain. Germline V gene data show CDR1 as GTSNPN and CDR2 as SVGIG (reference sequence). CDR3 length: 11 residues. V dropped 6 bases and J dropped 8 bases, with 13 bases sitting between them. This CDR3 reads CACDREWGYTF. The CDR3 DNA is TGTGCCTGTGACCGGGAATGGGGCTACACCTTC.

V usage is TRBV7-7 and J usage is TRBJ1-5, with TRBD1 matching 8 bases. V gave up 5 bases and J gave up 1 base; unmatched junction bases: 4. Germline assignment: CDR1 SSHAT and CDR2 FNYEAQ (reference sequence). CDR3 length: 15 amino acids. The CDR3 protein is CASSRDRRSNQPQHF. The CDR3 coding sequence is TGTGCCAGCAGCCGGGACAGGAGAAGCAATCAGCCCCAGCATTTT.

The chain joins TRBV6-2 or TRBV6-3 to TRBJ1-1; no clear D. The length of the CDR3 is 14 residues. Germline CDR1 is MNHEY and CDR2 is SVGEGT. Between the trimmed V and J ends, which lost 0 bases and 4 bases, there was a span of 9 bases. CDR3 amino acids: CASSYSWGATEAFF. The CDR3 DNA reads TGTGCCAGCAGTTACTCGTGGGGAGCCACTGAAGCTTTCTTT.

The gene calls are TRBV21-1 and TRBJ1-4. TRBV21-1 is tagged as a pseudogene. The CDR3 sequence is 13 residues long. The CDR3 is CASRSPHRELLFF. CDR3 sequence (DNA): TGTGCCAGCCGTTCCCCTCACCGGGAGCTACTGTTTTTT.

This clone was counted only a few times. This sequence joins TRBV14 and TRBJ1-4; 10 bases match TRBD1. Germline trimming cut 3 bases from V and 8 bases from J; bases unmatched to any gene: 6. Germline V lookup: CDR1 SGHDN, CDR2 FVKESK. CDR3 size: 15 residues. CDR3 protein: CASSQWDRGGEKLFF. The CDR3 region has the DNA TGTGCCAGCAGCCAGTGGGACAGGGGAGGCGAAAAACTGTTTTTT.

This chain joins TRBV29-1 and TRBJ2-7; 13 nucleotides line up with TRBD2. CDR1 SQVTM and CDR2 ANQGSEA come from the germline V gene. Trimming cost V 7 bases and J 2 bases; bases outside gene matches: 5. The CDR3 covers 14 residues. The CDR3 DNA follows: TGCAGCGCAAGACTAGCGGGGGGAACCTACGAGCAGTACTTC. It encodes CSARLAGGTYEQYF.

This clone was seen a few times. This sequence joins TRBV28 and TRBJ2-7, with D unresolved. This CDR3 contains 11 residues. Trimming left V 3 bases short and J 6 bases short, with 6 bases between. The germline CDR1 and CDR2 sequences are MDHEN and SYDVKM. CDR3 sequence reads: CASSFLSEQYF. CDR3 nucleotides: TGTGCCAGCAGTTTTCTGAGCGAGCAGTACTTC.

The chain links TRBV7-6 to TRBJ2-7; D may be TRBD1 (5 bases). Trimming cost V 1 base and J 2 bases, with 12 bases left between them. Germline lookup yields CDR1 SGHVS and CDR2 FNYEAQ. The CDR3 has 15 amino acids. The CDR3 spells CASSLGQGWTYEQYF. The CDR3 coding sequence is TGTGCCAGCAGCTTAGGGCAGGGATGGACCTACGAGCAGTACTTC.

V gene TRBV7-9 combines with J gene TRBJ2-7, with 11 nucleotides matching TRBD2. Looked up from germline, CDR1 is SEHNR and CDR2 is FQNEAQ (reference sequence). The V gene end was trimmed by 5 bases and the J gene end by 4 bases; junction bases not matched to a gene: 7. The CDR3 loop spans 15 amino acids. In DNA form, the CDR3 reads TGTGCCAGCAGCCCGCCCGGGACTAGCGGATACGAGCAGTACTTC. Residues: CASSPPGTSGYEQYF. The whole variable domain, remainder taken from reference TRBV7-9 and TRBJ2-7, is DTGVSQNPRHKITKRGQNVTFRCDPISEHNRLYWYRQTLGQGPEFLTYFQNEAQLEKSRLLSDRFSAERPKGSFSTLEIQRTEQGDSAMYLCASSPPGTSGYEQYFGPGTRLTVT.

V is TRBV6-4 and J is TRBJ1-4; D might be TRBD1 (5 bases). Germline V gives CDR1 MRHNA, CDR2 SNTAGT. Between the trimmed V and J ends, which lost 3 bases and 6 bases, there was a span of 8 bases. This CDR3 region has 13 residues. CDR3 residues: CASSETVDEKLFF. CDR3 coding DNA: TGTGCCAGCAGTGAGACAGTTGATGAAAAACTGTTTTTT.

In its sample, this clone was seen once. This chain joins TRBV11-3 and TRBJ2-3; no definite D call. CDR1 is SGHNT, CDR2 YENEEA, per germline. V was shortened by 1 base and J by 0 bases, with 5 bases between the two germline ends. CDR3 length equals 14 residues. For the CDR3, the DNA is TGTGCCAGCAGCTTAGGCAGGAGCACAGATACGCAGTATTTT. Translating gives CASSLGRSTDTQYF.

This sequence joins TRBV19 and TRBJ2-5; 8 nucleotides align to TRBD1. V was clipped by 7 bases and J by 5 bases; unmatched bases: 6. CDR3 size: 13 residues. CDR1 and CDR2 (germline): LNHDA, SQIVND (reference sequence). As DNA, the CDR3 is TGTGCCAGTACCGATCGACAGGGGGAGACCCAGTACTTC. Its protein is CASTDRQGETQYF. Combining the CDR3 with reference TRBV19 and TRBJ2-5 gives the whole variable domain DGGITQSPKYLFRKEGQNVTLSCEQNLNHDAMYWYRQDPGQGLRLIYYSQIVNDFQKGDIAEGYSVSREKKESFPLTVTSAQKNPTAFYLCASTDRQGETQYFGPGTRLLVL.

The V call is TRBV6-2 or TRBV6-3, the J call TRBJ1-6, with 7 bases fitting TRBD1. This CDR3 is 14 amino acids long. J lost 10 bases, V lost 2 bases, and 5 bases had no gene match. Germline V gene sequence: CDR1 MNHEY, CDR2 SVGEGT. The CDR3 sequence is CASSYMGQNSPLHF. The DNA of the CDR3 is TGTGCCAGCAGTTACATGGGACAGAACTCACCCCTCCACTTT.

The chain uses TRBV7-9 and TRBJ1-3; D may be TRBD1 (6 bases). The V and J ends lost 4 bases and 0 bases respectively, with 16 bases between them. The CDR3 contains 17 residues. CDR1 is SEHNR, CDR2 FQNEAQ, per germline (reference sequence). CDR3 nucleotide sequence: TGTGCCAGCAGCTCCCGGCTGGACAGATACTCTGGAAACACCATATATTTT. Protein: CASSSRLDRYSGNTIYF.

The table lists this clone with a count of one. This chain connects TRBV19 to TRBJ2-5, with D perhaps matching TRBD2 (5 bases). The germline V gene has CDR1 LNHDA and CDR2 SQIVND (reference sequence). The ends were cut back, 5 bases at V and 4 bases at J, with 14 bases in the middle. The CDR3 covers 14 residues. CDR3 in amino acids: CASSPLVPGETQYF. CDR3 in DNA: TGTGCCAGTAGTCCACTAGTACCGGGAGAGACCCAGTACTTC.

This sequence joins TRBV7-2 and TRBJ1-3, with a weak D call TRBD1 (6 bases). The CDR3 covers 17 residues. Germline CDR1 and CDR2: SGHTA and FQGNSA. V lost 0 bases, J lost 3 bases, and 15 bases lay in between. The CDR3 DNA reads TGTGCCAGCAGCTTAGCTCCCTACAGGGTAGATGGAAACACCATATATTTT. Amino acid sequence: CASSLAPYRVDGNTIYF.

The chain links TRBV4-3 to TRBJ2-1, with TRBD2 matching over 13 bases. Trimming cost V 4 bases and J 4 bases; bases outside gene matches: 4. The germline V gene encodes CDR1 LGHNA and CDR2 YSLEER. The CDR3 has 16 residues. CDR3 in amino acids: CASSPRLAGGYNEQFF. The DNA of the CDR3 is TGCGCCAGCAGCCCTCGACTAGCGGGGGGTTACAATGAGCAGTTCTTC.

In DNA form, the CDR3 reads TGTGCCAGCCATGAGGGAGGGGCGGGTAACTATGGCTACACCTTC. The encoded protein is CASHEGGAGNYGYTF. This chain links TRBV2 with TRBJ1-2, with TRBD1 as a possible D gene (5 bases). V was clipped by 8 bases and J by 1 base, with 17 bases between them. From germline, CDR1 is SNHLY and CDR2 FYNNEI. There are 15 residues in the CDR3. Using reference TRBV2 and TRBJ1-2 for the parts outside the CDR3, the full variable domain is EPEVTQTPSHQVTQMGQEVILRCVPISNHLYFYWYRQILGQKVEFLVSFYNNEISEKSEIFDDQFSVERPDGSNFTLKIRSTKLEDSAMYFCASHEGGAGNYGYTFGSGTRLTVV.

CDR3 coding DNA: TGTGCCAGCAGTCAGAAAACAGGTGGGAGGACTGAAGCTTTCTTT. It yields the protein CASSQKTGGRTEAFF. This chain connects TRBV2 to TRBJ1-1; D perhaps matches TRBD1 (5 bases). V was trimmed by 5 bases and J by 5 bases, leaving 18 bases between them. The germline CDR1 and CDR2 sequences are SNHLY and FYNNEI. CDR3 length: 15 residues.

The rearrangement uses TRBV7-6 and TRBJ2-5; D uncertain. V lost 5 bases and J 2 bases, leaving 6 bases between the germline ends. CDR3 size: 12 residues. Germline lookup yields CDR1 SGHVS and CDR2 FNYEAQ. The CDR3 protein is CASSDMQETQYF. CDR3 DNA sequence: TGTGCCAGCAGCGACATGCAAGAGACCCAGTACTTC.

The V call is TRBV2, the J call TRBJ1-1; TRBD1 matches at 9 bases. This CDR3 comprises 15 residues. Unmatched junction bases numbered 6, after V lost 6 bases and J lost 1 base. CDR1 is SNHLY, CDR2 FYNNEI, per germline. CDR3 region: CASSPRGQGNTEAFF. The CDR3, as DNA: TGTGCCAGCAGCCCCAGGGGACAGGGGAACACTGAAGCTTTCTTT.

This clone came up once. The DNA of the CDR3 is TGCGCCAGCAGCCAAACGGACAGGTCCTCCTACGAGCAGTACTTC. Amino acid sequence: CASSQTDRSSYEQYF. The rearrangement links TRBV4-1 to TRBJ2-7; 7 bases fit TRBD1. CDR3 length: 15 residues. CDR1 and CDR2 from the germline V gene are MGHRA and YSYEKL. V shed 2 bases and J 0 bases; nucleotides not matched to a gene: 4.

This clone was picked up a small number of times. This rearrangement joins TRBV19 to TRBJ2-2, with D possibly matching TRBD2 (5 bases). V gave up 9 bases and J gave up 6 bases, with 17 bases separating them. Germline CDR1 is LNHDA and CDR2 is SQIVND (reference sequence). The CDR3 runs 14 residues. This CDR3 is CASISRGRAGELFF. The CDR3 coding sequence is TGTGCCAGCATAAGCCGGGGTCGGGCCGGGGAGCTGTTTTTT.

This clone came up a few times. This chain uses TRBV2 with TRBJ2-6; D unclear. This CDR3 comprises 16 residues. Per the germline V gene, CDR1 is SNHLY and CDR2 is FYNNEI. V was trimmed by 1 base and J by 2 bases, leaving 9 bases between them. In nucleotides, the CDR3 is TGTGCCAGCAGTGAAGAACAGATGACTGGGGCCAACGTCCTGACTTTC. This codes for CASSEEQMTGANVLTF.

The chain is built from TRBV19 and TRBJ2-3, with D tentatively TRBD2 (5 bases). The CDR3 runs to 13 residues. The V gene's germline CDR1 is LNHDA and CDR2 SQIVND (reference sequence). The V end was cut by 5 bases, the J end by 7 bases, with 13 bases between. DNA of the CDR3: TGTGCCAGTAGTCCAGAACCCGGGAATACGCAGTATTTT. Translated, it gives CASSPEPGNTQYF. Complete variable domain (other parts from reference TRBV19 and TRBJ2-3): DGGITQSPKYLFRKEGQNVTLSCEQNLNHDAMYWYRQDPGQGLRLIYYSQIVNDFQKGDIAEGYSVSREKKESFPLTVTSAQKNPTAFYLCASSPEPGNTQYFGPGTRLTVL.

V is TRBV2 and J is TRBJ1-1; D may be TRBD1 (5 bases). This CDR3 is built from 11 residues. The V gene's germline CDR1 is SNHLY and CDR2 FYNNEI. V was shortened by 10 bases and J by 10 bases, with 16 bases between the two germline ends. CDR3 sequence reads: CATQLGGVAFF. CDR3 coding DNA: TGTGCCACACAACTCGGGGGAGTAGCTTTCTTT.

V is TRBV4-1 and J is TRBJ1-3; the D is unclear. V lost 1 base and J lost 0, with 10 bases in between. CDR3 length: 16 amino acids. Germline assignment: CDR1 MGHRA and CDR2 YSYEKL. The CDR3 bases are TGCGCCAGCAGCCAAGGGGAGGCAAGCTCTGGAAACACCATATATTTT. It codes for CASSQGEASSGNTIYF.

This clone appeared a single time. Other DNA sequences in this specimen translate into the identical CDR3. The rearrangement links TRBV5-1 to TRBJ1-4; tentatively, D is TRBD1 (5 bases). Trimming removed 1 base at V and 5 bases at J, with 12 bases between. CDR1 and CDR2 from the germline V gene are SGHRS and YFSETQ. The CDR3 spans 15 residues. The CDR3, as DNA: TGCGCCAGCAGCTTGAAGGCGACAGTCAATGAAAAACTGTTTTTT. This sequence encodes CASSLKATVNEKLFF.

The rearrangement uses TRBV15 and TRBJ2-1; TRBD2 matches at 7 bases. The junction had 1 base not matched to a gene; V was cut back by 1 base and J by 4 bases. This CDR3 has 14 amino acids. Germline V gene sequence: CDR1 LNHNV, CDR2 YYDKDF (reference sequence). In DNA, the CDR3 is TGTGCCACCAGCAGAGGAGCGGGATACAATGAGCAGTTCTTC. This gives the protein CATSRGAGYNEQFF.

V is TRBV2 and J is TRBJ2-2, with D uncertain. CDR1 SNHLY and CDR2 FYNNEI come from the germline V gene. The CDR3 has 16 amino acids. Between the trimmed V and J ends, which lost 2 bases and 5 bases, there was a span of 15 bases. This CDR3 reads CASSEYFEFSTGELFF. CDR3 DNA sequence: TGTGCCAGCAGTGAATATTTCGAGTTTTCGACCGGGGAGCTGTTTTTT. Combining the CDR3 with reference TRBV2 and TRBJ2-2 gives the whole variable domain EPEVTQTPSHQVTQMGQEVILRCVPISNHLYFYWYRQILGQKVEFLVSFYNNEISEKSEIFDDQFSVERPDGSNFTLKIRSTKLEDSAMYFCASSEYFEFSTGELFFGEGSRLTVL.

The chain uses TRBV15 and TRBJ1-2; D is perhaps TRBD1 (6 bases). CDR1 is LNHNV and CDR2 is YYDKDF in the germline V gene (reference sequence). V dropped 0 bases and J dropped 4 bases, with 12 bases sitting between them. The CDR3 length is 15 residues. The chain's CDR3 is CATSRDRGQFYGYTF. DNA of the CDR3: TGTGCCACCAGCAGAGATCGAGGACAGTTCTATGGCTACACCTTC.